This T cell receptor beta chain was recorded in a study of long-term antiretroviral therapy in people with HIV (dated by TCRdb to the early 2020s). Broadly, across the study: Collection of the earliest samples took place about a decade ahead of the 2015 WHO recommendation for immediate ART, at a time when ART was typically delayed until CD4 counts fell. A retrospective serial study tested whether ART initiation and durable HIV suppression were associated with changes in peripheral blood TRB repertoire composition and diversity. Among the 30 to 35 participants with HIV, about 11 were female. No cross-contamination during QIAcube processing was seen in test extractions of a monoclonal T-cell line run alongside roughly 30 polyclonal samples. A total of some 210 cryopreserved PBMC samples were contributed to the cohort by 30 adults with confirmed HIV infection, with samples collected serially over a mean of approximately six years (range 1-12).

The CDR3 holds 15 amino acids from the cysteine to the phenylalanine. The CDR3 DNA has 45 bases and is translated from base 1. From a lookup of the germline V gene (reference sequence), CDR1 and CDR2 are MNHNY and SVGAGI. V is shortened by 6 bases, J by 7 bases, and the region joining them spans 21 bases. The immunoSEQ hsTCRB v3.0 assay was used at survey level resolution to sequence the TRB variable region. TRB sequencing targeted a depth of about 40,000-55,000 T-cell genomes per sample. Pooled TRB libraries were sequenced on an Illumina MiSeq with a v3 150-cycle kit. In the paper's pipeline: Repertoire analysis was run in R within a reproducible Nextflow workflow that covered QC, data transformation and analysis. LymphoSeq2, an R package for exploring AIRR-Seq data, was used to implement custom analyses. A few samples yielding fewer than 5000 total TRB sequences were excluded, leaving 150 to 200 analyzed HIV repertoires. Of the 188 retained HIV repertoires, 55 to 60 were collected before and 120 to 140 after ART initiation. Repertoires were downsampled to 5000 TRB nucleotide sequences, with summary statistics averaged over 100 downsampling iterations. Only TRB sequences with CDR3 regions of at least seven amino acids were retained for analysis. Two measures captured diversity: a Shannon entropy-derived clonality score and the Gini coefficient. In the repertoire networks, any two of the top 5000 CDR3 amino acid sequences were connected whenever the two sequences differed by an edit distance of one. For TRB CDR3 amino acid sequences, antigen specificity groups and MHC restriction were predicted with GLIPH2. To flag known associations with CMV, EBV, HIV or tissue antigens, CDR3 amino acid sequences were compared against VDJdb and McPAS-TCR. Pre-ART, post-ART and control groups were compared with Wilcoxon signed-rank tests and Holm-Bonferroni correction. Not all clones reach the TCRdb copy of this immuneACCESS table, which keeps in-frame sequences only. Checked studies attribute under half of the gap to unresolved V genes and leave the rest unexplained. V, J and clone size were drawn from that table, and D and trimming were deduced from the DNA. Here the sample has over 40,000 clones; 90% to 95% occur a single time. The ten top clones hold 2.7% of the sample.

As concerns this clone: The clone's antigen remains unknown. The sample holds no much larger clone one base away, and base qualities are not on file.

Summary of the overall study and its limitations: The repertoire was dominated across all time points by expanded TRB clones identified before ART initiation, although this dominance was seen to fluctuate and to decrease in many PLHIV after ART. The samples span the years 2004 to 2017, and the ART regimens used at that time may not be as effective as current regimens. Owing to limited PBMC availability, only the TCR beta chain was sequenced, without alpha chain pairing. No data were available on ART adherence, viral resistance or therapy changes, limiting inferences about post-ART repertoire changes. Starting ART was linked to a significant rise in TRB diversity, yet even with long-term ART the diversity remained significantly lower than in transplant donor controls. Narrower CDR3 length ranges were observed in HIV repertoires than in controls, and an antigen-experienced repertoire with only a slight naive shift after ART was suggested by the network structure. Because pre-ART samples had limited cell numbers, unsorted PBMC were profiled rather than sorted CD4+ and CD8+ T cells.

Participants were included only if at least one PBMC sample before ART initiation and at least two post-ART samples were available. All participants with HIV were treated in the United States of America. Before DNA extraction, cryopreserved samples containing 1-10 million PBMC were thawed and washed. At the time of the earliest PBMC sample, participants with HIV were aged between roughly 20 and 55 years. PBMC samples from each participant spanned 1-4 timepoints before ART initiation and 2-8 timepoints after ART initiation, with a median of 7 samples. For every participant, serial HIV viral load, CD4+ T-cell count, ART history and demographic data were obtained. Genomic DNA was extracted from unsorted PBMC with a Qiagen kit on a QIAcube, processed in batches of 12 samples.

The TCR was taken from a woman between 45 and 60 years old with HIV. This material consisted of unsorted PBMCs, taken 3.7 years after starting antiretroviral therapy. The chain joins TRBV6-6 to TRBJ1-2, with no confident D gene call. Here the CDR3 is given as CASSPENGVRGGYTF. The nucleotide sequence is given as TGTGCCAGCAGCCCAGAAAACGGGGTTCGCGGTGGCTACACCTTC.